What follows are 20 T cell receptor beta chains derived from one specimen sequenced in a study of Ad26.COV2.S vaccination and SARS-CoV-2 variants. Data came from immunoSEQ multiplex PCR; TCRdb stores just in-frame clones and leaves some out. The sample comprises 350,000 to 450,000 clones, roughly 91% of which are singletons, and around 3.6% rests with the top ten. Indicated treatment: 19 received Ad26.COV2.S at low or high dose, single or two shots; roughly 5 received placebo; per-sample allocation not given. At day 63 after the first vaccine or placebo injection, samples were drawn. The sample was peripheral blood, taken in a trial of Ad26.COV2.S vaccine versus placebo. The origin of the receptors is a person aged 18-65 years who received the Ad26.COV2.S COVID-19 vaccine or a placebo.

The genes are TRBV6-5 and TRBJ2-7; D may be TRBD1 or TRBD2 (5 bases each). Trimming cost V 8 bases and J 0 bases, with 14 bases left between them. There are 14 residues in the CDR3. Looked up from germline, CDR1 is MNHEY and CDR2 is SVGAGI. The CDR3 region has the DNA TGTGCCAGCCACCGGGACGCCAGCTCCTACGAGCAGTACTTC. Amino acid sequence: CASHRDASSYEQYF.

With respect to this clone: This specimen includes other DNA sequences encoding the same CDR3. The rearrangement joins TRBV30 to TRBJ1-1; D ambiguous. Germline-derived CDR1 and CDR2 are GTSNPN and SVGIG (reference sequence). CDR3 length: 13 amino acids. The ends were cut back, 0 bases at V and 1 base at J, with 6 bases in the middle. The CDR3 sequence is CAWSVAENTEAFF. CDR3 bases: TGTGCCTGGAGTGTCGCCGAGAACACTGAAGCTTTCTTT.

This clone came up a few times. V usage is TRBV27 and J usage is TRBJ1-2; D unresolved. The ends were cut back, 5 bases at V and 4 bases at J, with 5 bases in the middle. Germline loops: CDR1 MNHEY, CDR2 SMNVEV (reference sequence). The CDR3 extends over 11 amino acids. The CDR3, as DNA: TGTGCCAGCAGTGATGGCTATGGCTACACCTTC. Translated, it gives CASSDGYGYTF.

The CDR3 bases are TGTGCCAGCAGCCTCTCTCAGTTTACAGATACGCAGTATTTT. It is translated as CASSLSQFTDTQYF. The chain uses TRBV7-6 and TRBJ2-3; D is unresolved. Germline V gene lookup returns CDR1 SGHVS and CDR2 FNYEAQ. The CDR3 is 14 amino acids. V lost 5 bases and J 3 bases, leaving 12 bases between the germline ends.

The chain uses TRBV29-1 and TRBJ1-1; D is ambiguous. The germline V gene encodes CDR1 SQVTM and CDR2 ANQGSEA. The length of the CDR3 is 13 residues. The germline V and J ends were trimmed by 4 bases and 2 bases, with 11 bases remaining between them. The CDR3 region has the DNA TGCAGCGTTGCTCCCAAGGGTAACACTGAAGCTTTCTTT. Residues: CSVAPKGNTEAFF. The variable domain in full, with the rest retrieved from reference TRBV29-1 and TRBJ1-1, is SAVISQKPSRDICQRGTSLTIQCQVDSQVTMMFWYRQQPGQSLTLIATANQGSEATYESGFVIDKFPISRPNLTFSTLTVSNMSPEDSSIYLCSVAPKGNTEAFFGQGTRLTVV.

CDR3 coding DNA: TGTGCCTGGTCCCCTCGGCTCTCACCCCTCCACTTT. Its translation: CAWSPRLSPLHF. The rearrangement links TRBV30 to TRBJ1-6; D remains unclear. Between the trimmed V and J ends, which lost 5 bases and 10 bases, there was a span of 12 bases. Germline V lookup: CDR1 GTSNPN, CDR2 SVGIG (reference sequence). There are 12 residues in the CDR3. Supplemented by reference TRBV30 and TRBJ1-6, the full variable domain reads SQTIHQWPATLVQPVGSPLSLECTVEGTSNPNLYWYRQAAGRGLQLLFYSVGIGQISSEVPQNLSASRPQDRQFILSSKKLLLSDSGFYLCAWSPRLSPLHFGNGTRLTVT.

The chain recombines TRBV7-9 with TRBJ1-1, with 7 bases matching TRBD1. This CDR3 has 15 residues. Per germline, CDR1 SEHNR and CDR2 FQNEAQ (reference sequence). J was trimmed by 2 bases and V by 5 bases; bases with no gene match: 8. The DNA for the CDR3 is TGTGCCAGCAGCAACCCGACAGGGAGTAACACTGAAGCTTTCTTT. Its protein product is CASSNPTGSNTEAFF.

The chain joins TRBV12-3 or TRBV12-4 to TRBJ2-7, with D maybe TRBD1 (5 bases). Trimming cost V 8 bases and J 6 bases, with 11 bases left between them. This CDR3 contains 11 residues. CDR3 residues: CASGQGVEQYF. CDR3 sequence (DNA): TGTGCCAGCGGCCAGGGTGTCGAGCAGTACTTC.

V and J are TRBV7-2 and TRBJ2-6, with 11 bases fitting TRBD2. The length of the CDR3 is 20 residues. V lost 0 bases and J lost 0; bases outside the gene matches: 7. In germline, CDR1 is SGHTA, CDR2 FQGNSA. CDR3 coding DNA: TGTGCCAGCAGCTTAGCGGGTGGTAGCGGGGGGGCCTCTGGGGCCAACGTCCTGACTTTC. Its translation is CASSLAGGSGGASGANVLTF. Using reference TRBV7-2 and TRBJ2-6 for the parts outside the CDR3, the full variable domain is GAGVSQSPSNKVTEKGKDVELRCDPISGHTALYWYRQSLGQGLEFLIYFQGNSAPDKSGLPSDRFSAERTGGSVSTLTIQRTQQEDSAVYLCASSLAGGSGGASGANVLTFGAGSRLTVL.

CDR3 DNA sequence: TGTGCCAGCAGTTACGCTTCAGGGACGGTACAGTTCTTC. It specifies CASSYASGTVQFF. This chain connects TRBV6-2 or TRBV6-3 to TRBJ2-1; TRBD1 or TRBD2 may be the D gene (5 bases each). Between the trimmed V and J ends, which lost 2 bases and 13 bases, there was a span of 15 bases. The CDR3 is 13 residues long. Germline assignment: CDR1 MNHEY and CDR2 SVGEGT.

The chain couples TRBV30 to TRBJ2-2, with 7 bases lining up with TRBD2. Germline trimming cut 0 bases from V and 4 bases from J; bases unmatched to any gene: 5. This CDR3 contains 15 residues. The germline V gene encodes CDR1 GTSNPN and CDR2 SVGIG (reference sequence). The CDR3 DNA sequence: TGTGCCTGGAGTGTATTGGGGGGGGGCACCGGGGAGCTGTTTTTT. Residues: CAWSVLGGGTGELFF. The full variable domain, with the rest looked up from reference TRBV30 and TRBJ2-2, is SQTIHQWPATLVQPVGSPLSLECTVEGTSNPNLYWYRQAAGRGLQLLFYSVGIGQISSEVPQNLSASRPQDRQFILSSKKLLLSDSGFYLCAWSVLGGGTGELFFGEGSRLTVL.

The gene calls are TRBV30 and TRBJ2-1; D not certain. Trimming took off 3 bases at V and 7 bases at J, with 13 bases between the two ends. The CDR3 loop spans 13 amino acids. Germline V gene data show CDR1 as GTSNPN and CDR2 as SVGIG (reference sequence). CDR3 loop: CAWRGEGLNEQFF. The CDR3 nucleotides are TGTGCCTGGAGGGGTGAAGGGCTGAATGAGCAGTTCTTC.

The chain is built from TRBV6-5 and TRBJ1-1; 7 bases align to TRBD1. The germline CDR1 and CDR2 sequences are MNHEY and SVGAGI. J was trimmed by 5 bases and V by 5 bases; bases with no gene match: 2. This CDR3 has 12 residues. The CDR3 DNA reads TGTGCCAGCAGTAGACAGGGAACTGAAGCTTTCTTT. Its protein product is CASSRQGTEAFF.

The gene calls are TRBV27 and TRBJ2-3; the D gene could be TRBD1 or TRBD2 (5 bases each). The CDR3 loop spans 14 amino acids. V lost 4 bases and J 0 bases, leaving 8 bases between the germline ends. CDR1 and CDR2 from the germline V gene are MNHEY and SMNVEV (reference sequence). CDR3 in amino acids: CASSWDGSTDTQYF. In DNA, the CDR3 is TGTGCCAGCAGTTGGGACGGAAGCACAGATACGCAGTATTTT.

This chain connects TRBV18 to TRBJ2-7, with 7 bases matching TRBD2. The CDR3 is 16 residues long. The V and J ends lost 4 bases and 2 bases, in that order; junction bases with no gene match: 11. Germline V gene sequence: CDR1 KGHSH, CDR2 LQKENI. As DNA, the CDR3 is TGTGCCAGCTCACTTTCGCTCGCCCGGGAGGCCTACGAGCAGTACTTC. Amino acids: CASSLSLAREAYEQYF.

As for this clone: Other DNA sequences from this sample encode an identical CDR3 as well. The chain joins TRBV7-2 to TRBJ1-5, with unresolved D. Germline V gives CDR1 SGHTA, CDR2 FQGNSA. Trimming removed 2 bases at V and 4 bases at J, with 3 bases between. CDR3 length equals 12 residues. CDR3 in DNA: TGTGCCAGCAGCTTACCAAATCAGCCCCAGCATTTT. Protein: CASSLPNQPQHF.

This chain connects TRBV5-4 to TRBJ2-2; TRBD2 is a possible D gene (5 bases). Germline values: CDR1 SGHNT, CDR2 YYREEE (reference sequence). This CDR3 has 15 residues. V dropped 0 bases and J dropped 4 bases, with 10 bases sitting between them. This CDR3 reads CASSLGLASTGELFF. CDR3 bases: TGTGCCAGCAGCTTGGGGCTAGCAAGCACCGGGGAGCTGTTTTTT.

The rearrangement links TRBV11-1 to TRBJ1-1; no firm D call. The CDR3 has 12 residues. V was clipped by 5 bases and J by 5 bases, with 9 bases between them. Germline-derived CDR1 and CDR2 are SGHAT and FQDESV (reference sequence). In DNA, the CDR3 is TGTGCCAGCAGCCTATGGGAAACTGAAGCTTTCTTT. Protein product: CASSLWETEAFF. The full variable domain, completed using reference TRBV11-1 and TRBJ1-1, is EAEVAQSPRYKITEKSQAVAFWCDPISGHATLYWYRQILGQGPELLVQFQDESVVDDSQLPKDRFSAERLKGVDSTLKIQPAELGDSAMYLCASSLWETEAFFGQGTRLTVV.

J is TRBJ1-5 and V is TRBV30; D perhaps matches TRBD1 (5 bases). Germline-derived CDR1 and CDR2 are GTSNPN and SVGIG (reference sequence). V was clipped by 2 bases and J by 5 bases, with 10 bases between them. CDR3 length: 13 residues. CDR3 in amino acids: CAWSFEGHQPQHF. CDR3 nucleotides: TGTGCCTGGAGTTTTGAGGGGCATCAGCCCCAGCATTTT.

CDR3 sequence (DNA): TGTGCCAGCACCCCAGGGACAGGACCCTTCTACGAGCAGTACTTC. Protein: CASTPGTGPFYEQYF. The chain links TRBV6-6 to TRBJ2-7, with 8 bases matching TRBD1. V lost 7 bases, J lost 3 bases, and 11 bases stayed unmatched. This CDR3 has 15 amino acids. Germline CDR1 and CDR2: MNHNY and SVGAGI (reference sequence).